The source of this T cell receptor beta chain is a study of blood T cell repertoires in COVID-19 (dated by TCRdb to 2020 to 2021). Some background on the complete study: Samples from collaborators originated in the United States, Italy and Spain and spanned both the acute and convalescent phases of COVID-19. The material from the prospective study consisted of cDNA or gDNA derived from T cells, B-cell-depleted T cells, or PBMCs. Deeply sampled blood TCRbeta repertoires from subjects exposed to, actively infected with, or recovered from COVID-19 were included in the dataset. The repertoires were released in a freely available public database meant as a resource for research on the immune response to SARS-CoV-2. Samples were obtained from the ongoing ImmuneRACE study (first 160 participants) and from approximately 1,200 subjects provided by 6 global collaborators. A de-identified subject ID, COVID-19 status, age in years and sex were almost always included in the sample metadata. Where available, HLA class I and class II types were obtained from metadata supplied by the sample provider rather than from assay-based typing.

The paper's findings and limits, for the study overall: The amount of clinical and demographic metadata varied by source and participant and was provided uncurated.

TCRbeta CDR3 regions were amplified from genomic DNA using the immunoSEQ Assay, a bias-controlled multiplex PCR. The paper's processing steps were these. The number of nucleated cells in each sample was estimated by amplification of reference gene primers within the assay. To quantify the absolute abundance of each unique TCRbeta CDR3 rearrangement, sequence reads were collapsed and filtered. For each sample, productive Simpson clonality was calculated by taking the square root of Simpson's diversity index across productive rearrangements. The source is immuneACCESS, and TCRdb retained only in-frame sequences with V and J called. Part of the clones is not carried over; for the studies checked, unresolved V genes explain less than half of this, and the remainder is unexplained. Clonal size and the V and J genes are those of that table, whereas D and trimming came from the DNA. This sample holds nearly 350,000 clones; more than 70% were observed only once. Clones ranked in the top ten supply approximately 7.3% of the sample.

V drops 2 bases and J drops 5 bases, leaving 13 bases in between. CDR1 SGHRS and CDR2 YFSETQ were looked up in the germline V gene. The CDR3 measures 14 amino acids from cysteine to phenylalanine. The only DNA kept is the CDR3, 42 bases in frame from the first base. On this clone itself: Its recognized antigen is unknown. Base qualities are missing; no much larger clone stands one base away.

In Seattle, one collaborating source enrolled patients while the infection was active and tracked those patients longitudinally over the course of disease. The collaborating institutions used their own protocols to collect whole blood in K2EDTA tubes. For TCRbeta analysis, collaborators shipped samples as frozen whole blood, isolated PBMCs, or DNA extracted from either of those sample types. This sequence uses TRBV5-1 and TRBJ2-5; TRBD2 is perhaps the D gene, given 6 matching bases. This receptor was taken from a woman aged 70-85 years with COVID-19, enrolled during active disease. The sample comprised peripheral blood. The nucleotide sequence reads TGCGCCAGCAGCTTTGGCGGAGGAGGGGAGACCCAGTACTTC. Its protein product is CASSFGGGGETQYF.